This T cell receptor (beta chain) is drawn from a study of Graves' ophthalmopathy and Graves' hyperthyroidism. In its sample, this clonotype was seen many times. Its antigen is not identified. The CDR3 consists of 14 residues. Germline V gives CDR1 KGHSH, CDR2 LQKENI. Trimming cost V 4 bases and J 0 bases, with 9 bases left between them. General study points: Predictions made by the model for ophthalmopathy progression reached 70% to 71% sensitivity and approximately 78% specificity.

RNA served as the template for amplifying TCR beta CDR3 regions. HTBI primers were used in a first-round RT-PCR, which preceded a second-round multiplex PCR. TCRdb passed the multiplex PCR reads through MiXCR, listing each CDR3 protein once. The sample holds some 150,000 distinct CDR3 sequences; approximately 40% are singletons and the top ten take about 8.2%. The chain uses TRBV18 and TRBJ1-1; D remains ambiguous. Source material: peripheral blood. The sequence was obtained from a man younger than 40 with Graves' ophthalmopathy. The CDR3 DNA reads TGTGCCAGCTCACTCCCCAACATGAACACTGAAGCTTTCTTT. Translating it yields CASSLPNMNTEAFF.